This passage covers 28 T cell receptor beta chains from one sample sequenced in a study of blood T cell repertoires in COVID-19. Assay used: immunoSEQ multiplex PCR; TCRdb lists only in-frame clones, some missing. The sample consists of 250,000 to 400,000 clones, 80% to 90% of them appearing once. The material sequenced was PBMCs or T cells enriched from blood (not recorded which). All receptors come from a young woman who had recovered from COVID-19.

The rearrangement uses TRBV6-5 and TRBJ1-6, with 10 bases fitting TRBD1. CDR3 length equals 15 residues. Germline CDR1 reads MNHEY; CDR2 reads SVGAGI. V was pared by 2 bases and J by 5 bases, with 0 bases of the junction left unmatched. The CDR3 reads CASSYGTGDNSPLHF. The CDR3 DNA follows: TGTGCCAGCAGTTACGGGACAGGGGATAATTCACCCCTCCACTTT.

This clone is a singleton in its sample. This chain connects TRBV4-1 to TRBJ1-2; 7 nucleotides align to TRBD1. The germline CDR1 and CDR2 sequences are MGHRA and YSYEKL. This CDR3 spans 14 amino acids. J was trimmed by 3 bases and V by 0 bases; bases with no gene match: 1. Here the CDR3 reads CASSQETGHYGYTF. The CDR3 bases are TGCGCCAGCAGCCAAGAGACAGGGCACTATGGCTACACCTTC.

The gene calls are TRBV3-1 (or the pseudogene TRBV3-2) and TRBJ2-7; a weak D match, TRBD2 (6 bases). The CDR3 sequence is 14 residues long. CDR1 LGHDT and CDR2 YNNKEL come from the germline V gene (reference sequence). V was cut by 4 bases and J by 5 bases, with 15 bases left in between. The CDR3 DNA sequence: TGTGCCAGCAGCCGCGATGGAGGGGTCCACGAGCAGTACTTC. Amino acid sequence: CASSRDGGVHEQYF.

V and J are TRBV19 and TRBJ1-5, with D perhaps TRBD1 (5 bases). The V gene's germline CDR1 is LNHDA and CDR2 SQIVND (reference sequence). The CDR3 has 14 amino acids. V lost 5 bases, J lost 4 bases, and 12 bases lay in between. This chain's CDR3 is CASSHSGGNQPQHF. CDR3 DNA: TGTGCCAGTAGTCATAGCGGGGGGAATCAGCCCCAGCATTTT.

In its sample, this clone was seen once. The chain links TRBV3-1 (or the pseudogene TRBV3-2) to TRBJ1-1, with D perhaps matching TRBD1 (6 bases). V lost 0 bases, J lost 2 bases, and 16 bases lay in between. The germline gives CDR1 LGHDT, CDR2 YNNKEL (reference sequence). The CDR3 consists of 17 residues. CDR3 sequence (DNA): TGTGCCAGCAGCCAAGATAAGTCGTACAGGGCCAACACTGAAGCTTTCTTT. Translating it yields CASSQDKSYRANTEAFF.

This clone was detected only once. The chain combines TRBV6-4 with TRBJ2-3; 8 positions match TRBD2. With 6 bases clipped from V and 6 bases from J, the junction kept 11 bases outside the gene matches. The CDR3 is 15 amino acids. The V gene's germline CDR1 is MRHNA and CDR2 SNTAGT. CDR3 in amino acids: CASRVAGFIKDTQYF. Here the CDR3 DNA reads TGTGCCAGCAGGGTAGCGGGGTTTATTAAGGATACGCAGTATTTT.

The chain carries TRBV19 and TRBJ1-4; D possibly corresponds to TRBD1 (6 bases). There are 13 residues in the CDR3. The ends were cut back, 7 bases at V and 7 bases at J, with 13 bases in the middle. Germline V gene data show CDR1 as LNHDA and CDR2 as SQIVND (reference sequence). The CDR3 spells CASIRRGGEKLFF. CDR3 DNA: TGTGCCAGTATTCGGAGGGGGGGTGAAAAACTGTTTTTT.

The rearrangement uses TRBV12-3 or TRBV12-4 and TRBJ2-4, with 8 bases that match TRBD1. CDR3 length equals 13 residues. After removal of 4 bases from V and 8 bases from J, the junction contained 4 bases not matched to a gene. For the CDR3, the DNA is TGTGCCAGCAGTTGGACAGGGATCCACATTCAGTACTTC. It codes for CASSWTGIHIQYF.

This chain connects TRBV15 to TRBJ1-2; possibly TRBD1 for D (5 bases). Germline V lookup: CDR1 LNHNV, CDR2 YYDKDF (reference sequence). V lost 1 base to trimming and J lost 1 base, with 7 bases between them. The CDR3 contains 14 residues. CDR3 in DNA: TGTGCCACCAGCAGAGGACAGATTAACTATGGCTACACCTTC. This sequence encodes CATSRGQINYGYTF. Drawing the rest from reference TRBV15 and TRBJ1-2, the complete variable domain is DAMVIQNPRYQVTQFGKPVTLSCSQTLNHNVMYWYQQKSSQAPKLLFHYYDKDFNNEADTPDNFQSRRPNTSFCFLDIRSPGLGDTAMYLCATSRGQINYGYTFGSGTRLTVV.

The J gene is TRBJ1-2, the V gene TRBV4-2; TRBD1 matches at 9 bases. CDR1 LGHNA and CDR2 YNFKEQ come from the germline V gene. This CDR3 is 11 amino acids long. Trimming took 5 bases from V and 9 from J; bases not matched to a gene: 1. The CDR3 loop is CASSGQGSYTF. For the CDR3, the DNA is TGTGCCAGCAGCGGACAGGGGAGCTACACCTTC.

The chain links TRBV5-6 to TRBJ1-5; 8 bases match TRBD1. This CDR3 contains 14 residues. The junction had 4 bases not matched to a gene; V was cut back by 1 base and J by 7 bases. The germline CDR1 and CDR2 sequences are SGHDT and YYEEEE. CDR3 nucleotide sequence: TGTGCCAGCAGCTTGATGGCAGGGGGCCAGCCCCAGCATTTT. Translation gives CASSLMAGGQPQHF.

This clone was counted ten times or more. The chain recombines TRBV4-1 with TRBJ1-6; 12 bases fit TRBD1. The CDR3 is 20 residues long. Germline CDR1 and CDR2: MGHRA and YSYEKL. Unmatched junction bases numbered 11, after V lost 4 bases and J lost 1 base. CDR3 loop: CASSLKSGTGGDSYNSPLHF. In DNA, the CDR3 is TGCGCCAGCAGCCTAAAATCCGGGACAGGGGGCGATTCCTATAATTCACCCCTCCACTTT.

The V and J genes are TRBV7-2 and TRBJ2-1; D unclear. This CDR3 comprises 14 residues. Germline CDR1 reads SGHTA; CDR2 reads FQGNSA. Between the trimmed V and J ends, which lost 1 base and 4 bases, there was a span of 8 bases. CDR3 nucleotides: TGTGCCAGCAGCTTAGGGGCCCGTTACAATGAGCAGTTCTTC. It specifies CASSLGARYNEQFF.

The chain couples TRBV5-5 to TRBJ2-1, with a weak D call TRBD1 (5 bases). The CDR3 consists of 19 residues. With 4 bases removed from V and 0 bases from J, the gap between germline ends came to 23 bases. The germline V gene encodes CDR1 SGHKS and CDR2 YYEKEE (reference sequence). The CDR3 sequence: CASSKGRVAPSVSYNEQFF. The CDR3 DNA reads as TGTGCCAGCAGCAAGGGCAGGGTGGCTCCCTCCGTCTCCTACAATGAGCAGTTCTTC.

The table lists this clone with a count of one. The chain joins TRBV2 to TRBJ2-5, with D perhaps matching TRBD1 (5 bases). The CDR3 totals 14 residues. Trimming took 2 bases from V and 2 from J, leaving 9 bases between them. Germline V gene lookup returns CDR1 SNHLY and CDR2 FYNNEI. The CDR3, as DNA: TGTGCCAGCAGTGAACAGGGTTTACAAGAGACCCAGTACTTC. This encodes CASSEQGLQETQYF.

This sequence joins TRBV15 and TRBJ2-3, with 8 bases fitting TRBD1. The germline gives CDR1 LNHNV, CDR2 YYDKDF (reference sequence). The J segment lost 1 base and the V segment lost 1 base, leaving 4 bases of the junction unmatched. CDR3 length: 16 residues. The DNA of the CDR3 is TGTGCCACCAGCAGAGTGGGGGGACAGGGCACAGATACGCAGTATTTT. Protein product: CATSRVGGQGTDTQYF. The variable domain in full, with the rest retrieved from reference TRBV15 and TRBJ2-3, is DAMVIQNPRYQVTQFGKPVTLSCSQTLNHNVMYWYQQKSSQAPKLLFHYYDKDFNNEADTPDNFQSRRPNTSFCFLDIRSPGLGDTAMYLCATSRVGGQGTDTQYFGPGTRLTVL.

The chain has TRBV19 and TRBJ1-2; maybe TRBD1 (6 bases). V lost 6 bases, J lost 7 bases, and 12 bases lay in between. CDR1 and CDR2 from the germline V gene are LNHDA and SQIVND (reference sequence). CDR3 size: 12 residues. Here the CDR3 reads CASSFGGLGYTF. CDR3 bases: TGTGCCAGTAGCTTCGGGGGGCTTGGCTACACCTTC.

J is TRBJ2-5 and V is TRBV5-4; 11 bases match TRBD2. Germline loops: CDR1 SGHNT, CDR2 YYREEE (reference sequence). The CDR3 runs to 15 residues. J was trimmed by 5 bases and V by 4 bases; bases with no gene match: 7. CDR3 protein: CASSQRTSGWETQYF. CDR3 DNA: TGTGCCAGCAGCCAAAGGACTAGCGGGTGGGAGACCCAGTACTTC.

This clone was counted between two and nine times. The V call is TRBV19, the J call TRBJ1-2, with a weak D call TRBD1 (5 bases). Germline V gene sequence: CDR1 LNHDA, CDR2 SQIVND (reference sequence). V was pared by 5 bases and J by 4 bases, with 11 bases between. CDR3 length: 13 amino acids. CDR3 protein: CASSPTATYGYTF. CDR3 in DNA: TGTGCCAGTAGTCCGACAGCAACCTATGGCTACACCTTC.

This chain connects TRBV20-1 to TRBJ2-5; TRBD2 is a possible D gene (5 bases). The CDR3 length is 17 residues. V was clipped by 3 bases and J by 5 bases, with 25 bases between them. Germline V lookup: CDR1 DFQATT, CDR2 SNEGSKA (reference sequence). The CDR3 DNA follows: TGCAGTGCTAGTAACGGGGTCGCGGATTCCCTAACGGAGACCCAGTACTTC. It yields the protein CSASNGVADSLTETQYF.

This sequence joins TRBV5-4 and TRBJ1-2, with 7 bases identical to TRBD1. The V segment lost 3 bases and the J segment 4 bases; nucleotides outside the gene matches: 3. CDR1 SGHNT and CDR2 YYREEE come from the germline V gene (reference sequence). This CDR3 comprises 13 residues. The DNA for the CDR3 is TGTGCCAGCAGCTCGACAGGGAGCTATGGCTACACCTTC. Protein: CASSSTGSYGYTF.

The chain combines TRBV28 with TRBJ2-7; 8 bases are shared with TRBD1. The CDR3 spans 16 residues. Germline CDR1 and CDR2: MDHEN and SYDVKM. The V and J ends lost 3 bases and 2 bases, in that order; junction bases with no gene match: 9. CDR3 coding DNA: TGTGCCAGCAGTTTGGGAACCGGGACAGGACCCTACGAGCAGTACTTC. Protein product: CASSLGTGTGPYEQYF.

This clone came up many times. The chain employs TRBV6-2 or TRBV6-3 and TRBJ2-2, with D possibly being TRBD2 (6 bases). V was pared by 3 bases and J by 7 bases, with 9 bases between. The CDR3 loop spans 13 amino acids. CDR1 is MNHEY, CDR2 SVGEGT, per germline. The CDR3 DNA is TGTGCCAGCAGTTATGCGGGGTTCGGGGAGCTGTTTTTT. Its protein product is CASSYAGFGELFF.

This sequence joins TRBV4-1 and TRBJ1-2; 11 nucleotides match TRBD1. The germline V gene encodes CDR1 MGHRA and CDR2 YSYEKL. The CDR3 length is 16 residues. V shed 3 bases, J shed 4 bases, and the junction held 7 bases outside the gene matches. The CDR3 here is CASSQSGTGGVYGYTF. The CDR3, as DNA: TGCGCCAGCAGCCAGTCCGGGACAGGGGGGGTCTATGGCTACACCTTC.

J is TRBJ2-7 and V is TRBV5-6; 10 nucleotides line up with TRBD1. The V gene end was trimmed by 4 bases and the J gene end by 5 bases; junction bases not matched to a gene: 6. The V gene's germline CDR1 is SGHDT and CDR2 YYEEEE. This CDR3 has 14 residues. The chain's CDR3 is CASSPRDRGNEQYF. For the CDR3, the DNA is TGTGCCAGCAGCCCCAGGGACAGGGGAAACGAGCAGTACTTC.

V is TRBV6-6 and J is TRBJ2-3; a possible D gene is TRBD2 (6 bases). The CDR3 consists of 15 residues. Germline V CDR1 and CDR2: MNHNY, SVGAGI (reference sequence). V was pared by 9 bases and J by 6 bases, with 22 bases between. CDR3 DNA sequence: TGTGCCAGTCGGTTCACCGGGGGTGCGGCGGATACGCAGTATTTT. Its translation is CASRFTGGAADTQYF.

The sample holds one count of this clone. The chain couples TRBV24-1 to TRBJ1-5; perhaps TRBD1 as D (6 bases). Germline V lookup: CDR1 KGHDR, CDR2 SFDVKD. CDR3 length equals 12 residues. Trimming pared 2 bases from V and 8 bases from J, leaving 6 bases between. CDR3 sequence: CATSDSGEPQHF. In nucleotides, the CDR3 is TGTGCCACCAGTGATTCAGGGGAGCCCCAGCATTTT.

The rearrangement joins TRBV29-1 to TRBJ1-1; perhaps TRBD1 as D (5 bases). CDR3 length: 12 residues. The V gene's germline CDR1 is SQVTM and CDR2 ANQGSEA. Deletions cut 2 bases from V and 6 bases from J, with 10 bases between. This chain's CDR3 is CSVERRVAEAFF. The DNA of the CDR3 is TGCAGCGTTGAACGCAGGGTCGCTGAAGCTTTCTTT.